These 7 T cell receptor beta chains were sequenced from one sample in a study of blood T cell repertoires in COVID-19. Some clones are missing from TCRdb's copy, which holds only in-frame ones; the method was immunoSEQ multiplex PCR. The table records around 260,000 clones, around four fifths of them present only once. The specimen was peripheral blood. These receptors all come from a man aged 60-69 years with acute or convalescent COVID-19.

The gene calls are TRBV10-1 and TRBJ2-2; D may be TRBD1 (5 bases). Germline CDR1 reads WNHNN; CDR2 reads SYGVQD (reference sequence). The V gene lost 3 bases and the J gene lost 2 bases, with 7 bases spanning the gap. The CDR3 runs to 14 residues. The CDR3 DNA follows: TGCGCCAGCAGTGATCAGGGTAACACCGGGGAGCTGTTTTTT. Translated: CASSDQGNTGELFF.

The V call is TRBV6-5, the J call TRBJ2-7, with TRBD1 identical over 9 bases. This CDR3 spans 15 amino acids. Germline CDR1 MNHEY, CDR2 SVGAGI. J gave up 2 bases and V 7 bases, and 9 bases lay outside the gene matches. Written as DNA, the CDR3 is TGTGCCAGCAACTCACAGGGGGCGGGAACCTACGAGCAGTACTTC. This sequence encodes CASNSQGAGTYEQYF.

The chain has TRBV10-2 and TRBJ1-2; 7 nucleotides align to TRBD1. V shed 4 bases and J 8 bases; nucleotides not matched to a gene: 7. Germline-derived CDR1 and CDR2 are WSHSY and SAAADI. This CDR3 is built from 13 residues. The CDR3 reads CASSATGVEGYTF. Here the CDR3 DNA reads TGCGCCAGCAGTGCAACAGGGGTGGAAGGCTACACCTTC.

This chain joins TRBV5-4 and TRBJ1-5; TRBD1 might be the D (5 bases). Germline V CDR1 and CDR2: SGHNT, YYREEE (reference sequence). Trimming removed 4 bases at V and 9 bases at J, with 11 bases between. CDR3 length equals 12 residues. The CDR3 region is CASSRLGGPQHF. CDR3 nucleotide sequence: TGTGCCAGCAGCCGGCTGGGGGGGCCCCAGCATTTT. Together with reference TRBV5-4 and TRBJ1-5, the CDR3 gives the full variable domain: ETGVTQSPTHLIKTRGQQVTLRCSSQSGHNTVSWYQQALGQGPQFIFQYYREEENGRGNFPPRFSGLQFPNYSSELNVNALELDDSALYLCASSRLGGPQHFGDGTRLSIL.

This clone was recorded once. The rearrangement uses TRBV5-1 and TRBJ2-7; D gene unclear. The length of the CDR3 is 16 residues. Trimming pared 0 bases from V and 2 bases from J, leaving 15 bases between. Germline CDR1 SGHRS, CDR2 YFSETQ. The CDR3 nucleotides are TGCGCCAGCAGCTTGGGAGGCGGCGGCAATCCCTACGAGCAGTACTTC. It translates to CASSLGGGGNPYEQYF.

This sequence joins TRBV27 and TRBJ2-5, with D possibly matching TRBD2 (6 bases). CDR1 and CDR2 from the germline V gene are MNHEY and SMNVEV (reference sequence). The CDR3 runs to 13 residues. Trimming took 5 bases from V and 5 from J, leaving 12 bases between them. CDR3 in amino acids: CASSLLSGETQYF. CDR3 nucleotides: TGTGCCAGCAGTCTACTCAGCGGGGAGACCCAGTACTTC.

V is TRBV7-8 and J is TRBJ2-1, with D maybe TRBD2 (5 bases). From germline, CDR1 is SGHVS and CDR2 FQNEAQ. Deletions cut 2 bases from V and 12 bases from J, with 17 bases between. This CDR3 has 14 amino acids. In nucleotides, the CDR3 is TGTGCCAGCAGCTTACCCGACCTCCGGGATGGGCAGTTCTTC. Its protein product is CASSLPDLRDGQFF.